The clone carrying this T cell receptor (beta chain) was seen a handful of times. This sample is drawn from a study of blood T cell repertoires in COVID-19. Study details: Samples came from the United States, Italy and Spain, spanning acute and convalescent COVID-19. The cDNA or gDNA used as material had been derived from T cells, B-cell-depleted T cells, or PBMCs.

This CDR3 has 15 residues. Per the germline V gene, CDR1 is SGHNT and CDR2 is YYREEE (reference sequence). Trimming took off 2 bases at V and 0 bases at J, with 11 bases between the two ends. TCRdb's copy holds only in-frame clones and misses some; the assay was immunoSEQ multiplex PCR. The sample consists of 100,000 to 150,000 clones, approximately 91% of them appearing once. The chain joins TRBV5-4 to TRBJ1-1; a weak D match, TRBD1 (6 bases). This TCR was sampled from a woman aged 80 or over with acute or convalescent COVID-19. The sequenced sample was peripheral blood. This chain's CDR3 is CASSLGQIMNTEAFF. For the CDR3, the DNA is TGTGCCAGCAGCTTAGGACAGATCATGAACACTGAAGCTTTCTTT.